The clone carrying this T cell receptor (beta chain) turned up a few times. Its antigen remains unknown. Both iRepertoire HTBI primers and Arm-PCR of CDR3 regions were used to build the TCR beta libraries. Via MiXCR, TCRdb re-called the multiplex PCR reads, giving one row per CDR3 protein. Of almost 450,000 distinct CDR3 sequences listed, over 15% are singletons. The sample comes from a study of regulatory T cells in long-lasting Graves disease. Study-level information: Freshly diagnosed Graves' patients had used antithyroid drugs for under 3 months.

The CDR3 is 15 amino acids. Trimming cost V 3 bases and J 9 bases; bases outside gene matches: 5. Germline V gene sequence: CDR1 MGHRA, CDR2 YSYEKL. Study-level points and caveats: Persistent disease preferred TRBV28, TRBJ1-2 and TRBJ2-5; new disease, TRBV20-1 and TRBJ2-1. Persistent cases of Graves' showed reduced TCR diversity relative to newly diagnosed patients.

Indicated time point: newly diagnosed GD, antithyroid drugs for less than 3 months. PBMCs were the source of the RNA used for TCR sequencing. It was by American Thyroid Association guidelines that Graves' disease was diagnosed. The data were also submitted as part of a second study, on T cells in Graves' hyperthyroidism and ophthalmopathy.

This clonotype was sampled from a woman aged 25-40 years with Graves disease. Here the sequenced sample was peripheral blood mononuclear cells (PBMCs), taken at new diagnosis, from a patient treated with antithyroid drugs. This chain links TRBV4-1 with TRBJ1-6; 10 bases align to TRBD1. CDR3 loop: CASSQTGTGVSPLHF. CDR3 coding DNA: TGCGCCAGCAGCCAGACCGGGACAGGGGTTTCACCCCTCCACTTT.